The 32 T cell receptor beta chains below come from one sample, sequenced in a study of T cell responses to AZD1222 COVID-19 vaccine. Clones were read by immunoSEQ multiplex PCR, and TCRdb kept only the in-frame ones, dropping some. The repertoire holds over 100,000 clones, with about 88% as singletons. The specimen was peripheral blood, collected on day 0 of AZD1222 vaccination. The receptors shown here come from an adult in good health.

The chain carries TRBV5-6 and TRBJ1-1; 7 bases match TRBD1. After removal of 2 bases from V and 5 bases from J, the junction contained 6 bases not matched to a gene. This CDR3 region has 14 residues. Germline lookup yields CDR1 SGHDT and CDR2 YYEEEE. In DNA, the CDR3 is TGTGCCAGCAGCTTTTCAGGGGGTTATACTGAAGCTTTCTTT. Its protein is CASSFSGGYTEAFF.

V and J are TRBV5-4 and TRBJ1-4; no reliable D call. This CDR3 has 14 amino acids. Germline CDR1 and CDR2: SGHNT and YYREEE (reference sequence). The germline V and J ends were trimmed by 1 base and 3 bases, with 7 bases remaining between them. In DNA form, the CDR3 reads TGTGCCAGCAGCTTGCGGGATTCTAATGAAAAACTGTTTTTT. It translates to CASSLRDSNEKLFF. Combining the CDR3 with reference TRBV5-4 and TRBJ1-4 gives the whole variable domain ETGVTQSPTHLIKTRGQQVTLRCSSQSGHNTVSWYQQALGQGPQFIFQYYREEENGRGNFPPRFSGLQFPNYSSELNVNALELDDSALYLCASSLRDSNEKLFFGSGTQLSVL.

The V and J genes are TRBV28 and TRBJ1-3, with D perhaps TRBD1 (6 bases). Germline CDR1 MDHEN, CDR2 SYDVKM. The V end was cut by 4 bases, the J end by 0 bases, with 22 bases between. The CDR3 loop spans 19 amino acids. The CDR3 region is CASSSLFPETGISGNTIYF. CDR3 nucleotides: TGTGCCAGCAGTTCTCTCTTCCCCGAAACAGGGATCTCTGGAAACACCATATATTTT.

This rearrangement joins TRBV4-1 to TRBJ1-5, with D tentatively TRBD1 (6 bases). With 0 bases removed from V and 2 bases from J, the gap between germline ends came to 26 bases. Germline loops: CDR1 MGHRA, CDR2 YSYEKL. The CDR3 is made up of 21 amino acids. CDR3 amino acids: CASSQESPRARGIRGNQPQHF. The CDR3 bases are TGCGCCAGCAGCCAAGAGTCCCCCCGTGCCAGGGGCATCCGGGGCAATCAGCCCCAGCATTTT.

This clone was observed a single time. The chain couples TRBV28 to TRBJ1-4; D may be TRBD1 (5 bases). Germline-derived CDR1 and CDR2 are MDHEN and SYDVKM. The CDR3 is 14 residues long. Trimming shortened V by 6 bases and J by 3 bases, and 11 bases separated the two germline ends. This CDR3 is CASRDTGPNEKLFF. The CDR3 DNA is TGTGCCAGCAGGGACACAGGCCCTAATGAAAAACTGTTTTTT.

The CDR3 here is CASSRAGTTISPLHF. CDR3 DNA: TGTGCCAGCAGCCGGGCCGGGACTACCATTTCACCCCTCCACTTT. This chain joins TRBV14 and TRBJ1-6, with D maybe TRBD1 (5 bases). V was clipped by 4 bases and J by 9 bases, with 16 bases between them. The CDR3 extends over 15 amino acids. The germline CDR1 and CDR2 sequences are SGHDN and FVKESK. The whole variable domain, remainder taken from reference TRBV14 and TRBJ1-6, is EAGVTQFPSHSVIEKGQTVTLRCDPISGHDNLYWYRRVMGKEIKFLLHFVKESKQDESGMPNNRFLAERTGGTYSTLKVQPAELEDSGVYFCASSRAGTTISPLHFGNGTRLTVT.

The V and J genes are TRBV20-1 and TRBJ1-4; no definite D call. V was trimmed by 5 bases and J by 7 bases, leaving 8 bases between them. The CDR3 loop spans 11 amino acids. Germline V lookup: CDR1 DFQATT, CDR2 SNEGSKA (reference sequence). CDR3 in DNA: TGCAGTGCTCCTAAGGGTGAAAAACTGTTTTTT. Translation: CSAPKGEKLFF.

The chain links TRBV18 to TRBJ1-4; TRBD1 agrees at 9 bases. The CDR3 has 13 residues. Germline V lookup: CDR1 KGHSH, CDR2 LQKENI. Trimming cost V 3 bases and J 8 bases; bases outside gene matches: 1. As DNA, the CDR3 is TGTGCCAGCTCACCGACAGGGGGGGAAAAACTGTTTTTT. Encoded protein: CASSPTGGEKLFF. Full variable domain (missing parts from reference TRBV18 and TRBJ1-4): NAGVMQNPRHLVRRRGQEARLRCSPMKGHSHVYWYRQLPEEGLKFMVYLQKENIIDESGMPKERFSAEFPKEGPSILRIQQVVRGDSAAYFCASSPTGGEKLFFGSGTQLSVL.

V is TRBV19 and J is TRBJ1-5; D gene unclear. The CDR3 contains 13 residues. Germline V CDR1 and CDR2: LNHDA, SQIVND (reference sequence). The V and J ends lost 7 bases and 4 bases respectively, with 11 bases between them. CDR3 DNA sequence: TGTGCCAGTACCCCGCCCCCGAATCAGCCCCAGCATTTT. As protein: CASTPPPNQPQHF.

The chain employs TRBV7-8 and TRBJ1-1; TRBD1 is a possible D gene (6 bases). V lost 5 bases and J lost 6, with 25 bases in between. This CDR3 spans 17 amino acids. Germline CDR1 is SGHVS and CDR2 is FQNEAQ. CDR3 DNA: TGTGCCAGCAGCCCGAGGGGGGGCGCGGGGTATACTCCTGAAGCTTTCTTT. It codes for CASSPRGGAGYTPEAFF.

This chain uses TRBV7-8 with TRBJ1-5; tentatively, D is TRBD1 (5 bases). This CDR3 contains 16 residues. Trimming cost V 3 bases and J 4 bases, with 16 bases left between them. CDR1 SGHVS and CDR2 FQNEAQ come from the germline V gene. CDR3 in DNA: TGTGCCAGCAGCTTCCTGGCGGTGGGGGAAAATCAGCCCCAGCATTTT. Encoded protein: CASSFLAVGENQPQHF.

This clone was observed once. The rearrangement joins TRBV10-3 to TRBJ2-1; 11 bases align to TRBD2. Germline-derived CDR1 and CDR2 are ENHRY and SYGVKD. V shed 8 bases, J shed 4 bases, and the junction held 10 bases outside the gene matches. The CDR3 is made up of 16 amino acids. CDR3 region: CAIHRVAGGPYNEQFF. The CDR3 nucleotides read TGTGCCATCCACCGGGTAGCGGGAGGGCCGTACAATGAGCAGTTCTTC.

CDR3: CASSVGWGSTEAFF. The CDR3 region has the DNA TGTGCCAGCAGCGTAGGGTGGGGCAGCACTGAAGCTTTCTTT. V is TRBV9 and J is TRBJ1-1, with D perhaps matching TRBD1 (5 bases). Germline CDR1 reads SGDLS; CDR2 reads YYNGEE. V lost 0 bases, J lost 4 bases, and 10 bases lay in between. The CDR3 sequence is 14 residues long.

The rearrangement joins TRBV10-3 to TRBJ1-3; 8 positions match TRBD1. Germline-derived CDR1 and CDR2 are ENHRY and SYGVKD. With 7 bases clipped from V and 2 bases from J, the junction kept 4 bases outside the gene matches. The CDR3 is 14 residues long. CDR3 loop: CAIKGRGPGNTIYF. CDR3 coding DNA: TGTGCCATCAAGGGCAGGGGGCCTGGAAACACCATATATTTT.

For the CDR3, the DNA is TGTGCCAGCAGCTCTGGACAGGGGTGGACTGAATTTGAAAAACTGTTTTTT. Translation: CASSSGQGWTEFEKLFF. The genes are TRBV5-6 and TRBJ1-4; TRBD1 agrees at 9 bases. Germline assignment: CDR1 SGHDT and CDR2 YYEEEE. The CDR3 totals 17 residues. The trim removed 3 bases at V and 7 bases at J, leaving 13 bases unmatched.

This clone has only a few counts. The V gene is TRBV7-8, the J gene TRBJ2-3; D is possibly TRBD2 (6 bases). The V gene's germline CDR1 is SGHVS and CDR2 FQNEAQ. The CDR3 sequence is 14 residues long. V lost 6 bases and J 3 bases, leaving 13 bases between the germline ends. In nucleotides, the CDR3 is TGTGCCAGCAGATCAGTTGGGGGGACAGATACGCAGTATTTT. This codes for CASRSVGGTDTQYF.

The rearrangement uses TRBV6-5 and TRBJ2-2; D is ambiguous. The V gene's germline CDR1 is MNHEY and CDR2 SVGAGI. Trimming pared 7 bases from V and 4 bases from J, leaving 10 bases between. The CDR3 consists of 13 residues. CDR3 amino acids: CASKSESTGELFF. The CDR3 DNA reads TGTGCCAGCAAGTCGGAGAGCACCGGGGAGCTGTTTTTT.

V is TRBV28 and J is TRBJ2-2; 16 nucleotides agree with TRBD2. The CDR3 has 20 residues. Unmatched junction bases numbered 12, after V lost 2 bases and J lost 6 bases. Germline CDR1 MDHEN, CDR2 SYDVKM. CDR3 region: CASSLLVGTSGRAKPGELFF. The DNA for the CDR3 is TGTGCCAGCAGTTTACTGGTGGGGACTAGCGGGAGGGCCAAGCCCGGGGAGCTGTTTTTT.

J is TRBJ2-5 and V is TRBV11-2; D is unclear. This CDR3 has 12 residues. Trimming removed 4 bases at V and 10 bases at J, with 13 bases between. Germline loops: CDR1 SGHAT, CDR2 FQNNGV. For the CDR3, the DNA is TGTGCCAGCAGCTCCGACTCCAGGATCCAGTACTTC. Amino acids: CASSSDSRIQYF.

This sequence joins TRBV27 and TRBJ2-7, with D tentatively TRBD1 (5 bases). This CDR3 contains 13 residues. Germline lookup yields CDR1 MNHEY and CDR2 SMNVEV (reference sequence). The V and J ends lost 6 bases and 0 bases respectively, with 9 bases between them. DNA for the CDR3: TGTGCCAGCAGCAAGGGGTACTCCTACGAGCAGTACTTC. It specifies CASSKGYSYEQYF.

The chain joins TRBV9 to TRBJ1-2, with TRBD1 as a possible D gene (6 bases). CDR3 length: 13 residues. Trimming shortened V by 3 bases and J by 7 bases, and 13 bases separated the two germline ends. In germline, CDR1 is SGDLS, CDR2 YYNGEE. In nucleotides, the CDR3 is TGTGCCAGCAGCGCGACCGGGACACTTGGCTACACCTTC. Translating it yields CASSATGTLGYTF.

The chain employs TRBV18 and TRBJ2-7; D is undetermined. The V gene's germline CDR1 is KGHSH and CDR2 LQKENI. Trimming shortened V by 2 bases and J by 6 bases, and 14 bases separated the two germline ends. The CDR3 runs to 14 residues. The CDR3 region is CASSPGQLGREQYF. The CDR3 DNA follows: TGTGCCAGCTCACCAGGGCAGCTAGGACGCGAGCAGTACTTC.

With respect to this clone: An end of the junction does not agree with germline; a read error may underlie this. J is TRBJ2-4 and V is TRBV2, with 8 bases aligning to TRBD2. Germline V gene lookup returns CDR1 SNHLY and CDR2 FYNNEI. The CDR3 consists of 12 residues. The CDR3 sequence: CASSASGTRWNF. CDR3 DNA: TGTGCCAGCAGCGCTTCCGGGACTAGGTGGAACTTC.

The V call is TRBV20-1, the J call TRBJ2-1, with D hard to call. The CDR3 contains 11 residues. Germline CDR1 is DFQATT and CDR2 is SNEGSKA (reference sequence). V dropped 0 bases and J dropped 7 bases, with 4 bases sitting between them. In DNA form, the CDR3 reads TGCAGTGCTAGAGAGGGTAATGAGCAGTTCTTC. As protein: CSAREGNEQFF.

The chain links TRBV28 to TRBJ1-1, with 9 nucleotides matching TRBD1. This CDR3 spans 15 amino acids. The ends lost 5 bases at V and 3 bases at J; junction bases unmatched: 7. CDR1 MDHEN and CDR2 SYDVKM come from the germline V gene. CDR3 DNA sequence: TGTGCCAGCAGTACACCTCGGACAGGGGACACTGAAGCTTTCTTT. Protein product: CASSTPRTGDTEAFF.

This chain connects TRBV7-6 to TRBJ2-7; 7 nucleotides match TRBD1. J was trimmed by 7 bases and V by 8 bases; bases with no gene match: 14. Germline loops: CDR1 SGHVS, CDR2 FNYEAQ. The CDR3 has 14 residues. CDR3 bases: TGTGCCAGCGGCAATAGGGGCAGGGGGAATGAGCAGTACTTC. It translates to CASGNRGRGNEQYF.

This clone appeared a single time. V and J are TRBV5-4 and TRBJ1-2; TRBD1 might be the D (5 bases). CDR3 size: 15 residues. Between the trimmed V and J ends, which lost 0 bases and 0 bases, there was a span of 9 bases. Germline V gives CDR1 SGHNT, CDR2 YYREEE (reference sequence). In DNA, the CDR3 is TGTGCCAGCAGCTTGGTGGGGGGAACTAACTATGGCTACACCTTC. It is translated as CASSLVGGTNYGYTF.

V and J are TRBV2 and TRBJ2-5, with a possible D match to TRBD2 (5 bases). The CDR3 loop spans 13 amino acids. Trimming removed 4 bases at V and 5 bases at J, with 11 bases between. Per germline, CDR1 SNHLY and CDR2 FYNNEI. Here the CDR3 reads CASSVDPGETQYF. CDR3 sequence (DNA): TGTGCCAGCAGTGTGGATCCGGGGGAGACCCAGTACTTC. The full variable domain, completed using reference TRBV2 and TRBJ2-5, is EPEVTQTPSHQVTQMGQEVILRCVPISNHLYFYWYRQILGQKVEFLVSFYNNEISEKSEIFDDQFSVERPDGSNFTLKIRSTKLEDSAMYFCASSVDPGETQYFGPGTRLLVL.

The CDR3 region is CASSYSGLALYNEQFF. CDR3 DNA: TGTGCCAGCAGTTACTCCGGACTAGCTTTATACAATGAGCAGTTCTTC. The V call is TRBV6-5, the J call TRBJ2-1; TRBD2 matches 8 bases. The CDR3 has 16 residues. V was pared by 0 bases and J by 4 bases, with 5 bases of the junction left unmatched. Germline V lookup: CDR1 MNHEY, CDR2 SVGAGI.

In this sample, this clone turned up a few times. The genes are TRBV5-1 and TRBJ2-7, with TRBD1 identical over 8 bases. The CDR3 runs to 13 residues. Germline assignment: CDR1 SGHRS and CDR2 YFSETQ. V gave up 4 bases and J gave up 7 bases; unmatched junction bases: 7. CDR3 residues: CASSPGQGWEQYF. The CDR3 region has the DNA TGCGCCAGCAGCCCCGGACAGGGCTGGGAGCAGTACTTC.

The chain couples TRBV12-3 or TRBV12-4 to TRBJ1-1; TRBD1 is a possible D gene (5 bases). This CDR3 has 12 residues. V was pared by 3 bases and J by 7 bases, with 9 bases between. The CDR3 region has the DNA TGTGCCAGCAGTTTCGGGGGTAGTGAAGCTTTCTTT. Translating gives CASSFGGSEAFF.

The CDR3, as DNA: TGTGCCAGCAGTAGTACAGGCACCTACGAGCAGTACTTC. Translation gives CASSSTGTYEQYF. The rearrangement links TRBV12-3 or TRBV12-4 to TRBJ2-7, with a tentative D call TRBD1 (5 bases). The CDR3 spans 13 residues. Trimming took 5 bases from V and 2 from J, leaving 10 bases between them.